Listed here is a single T cell receptor (beta chain). This sample is part of a study of blood T cell repertoires in COVID-19. The V gene's germline CDR1 is SGHTS and CDR2 YDEGEE. The CDR3 length is 16 residues. V lost 2 bases and J lost 3; bases outside the gene matches: 7. In the original analysis: Nucleated cell counts were estimated from reference gene primer amplification. The assay was immunoSEQ multiplex PCR, and TCRdb's table has in-frame clones only and misses some. V and J calls and clone size follow that table, whereas D and trimming were derived from the DNA. The data contain approximately 260,000 clones, approximately 86% of them singletons.

The receptor comes from a man in his 60s who had recovered from COVID-19. Source material: peripheral blood. The chain employs TRBV5-8 and TRBJ1-4, with 7 bases aligning to TRBD1. CDR3 sequence: CASSLSPGTANEKLFF. As DNA, the CDR3 is TGTGCCAGCAGCTTATCCCCCGGGACAGCTAATGAAAAACTGTTTTTT.